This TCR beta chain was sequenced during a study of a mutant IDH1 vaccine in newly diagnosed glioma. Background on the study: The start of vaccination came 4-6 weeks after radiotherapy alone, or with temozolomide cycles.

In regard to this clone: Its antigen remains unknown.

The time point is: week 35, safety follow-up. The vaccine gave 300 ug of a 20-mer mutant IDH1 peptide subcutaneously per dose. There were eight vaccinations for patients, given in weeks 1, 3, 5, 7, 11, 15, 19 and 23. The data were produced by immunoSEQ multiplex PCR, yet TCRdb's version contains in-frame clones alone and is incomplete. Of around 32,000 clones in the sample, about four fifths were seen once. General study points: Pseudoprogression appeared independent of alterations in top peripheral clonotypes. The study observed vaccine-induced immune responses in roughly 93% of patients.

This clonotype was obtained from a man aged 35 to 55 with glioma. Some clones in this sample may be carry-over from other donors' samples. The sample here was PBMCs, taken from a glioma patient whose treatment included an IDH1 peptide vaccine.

This CDR3 reads CASSLESMTEAFF. CDR3 nucleotide sequence: TGCGCCAGCAGCCTTGAGTCCATGACTGAAGCTTTCTTT. This chain connects TRBV5-1 to TRBJ1-1; D not resolved. Trimming took 4 bases from V and 5 from J, leaving 12 bases between them. The CDR3 runs to 13 residues. Germline values: CDR1 SGHRS, CDR2 YFSETQ. Looking up the rest from reference TRBV5-1 and TRBJ1-1 gives the full variable domain: KAGVTQTPRYLIKTRGQQVTLSCSPISGHRSVSWYQQTPGQGLQFLFEYFSETQRNKGNFPGRFSGRQFSNSRSEMNVSTLELGDSALYLCASSLESMTEAFFGQGTRLTVV.